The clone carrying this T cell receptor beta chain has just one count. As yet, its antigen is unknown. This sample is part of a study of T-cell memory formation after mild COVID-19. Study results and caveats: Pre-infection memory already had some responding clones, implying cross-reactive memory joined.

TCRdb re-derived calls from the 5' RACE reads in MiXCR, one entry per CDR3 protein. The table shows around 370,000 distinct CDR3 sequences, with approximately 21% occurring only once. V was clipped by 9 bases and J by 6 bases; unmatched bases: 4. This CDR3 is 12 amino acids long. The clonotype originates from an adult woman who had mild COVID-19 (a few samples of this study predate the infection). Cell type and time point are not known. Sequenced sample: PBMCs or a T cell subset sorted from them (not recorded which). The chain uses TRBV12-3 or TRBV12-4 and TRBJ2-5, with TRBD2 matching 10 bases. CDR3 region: CASQREGQTQYF. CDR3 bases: TGTGCCAGTCAGCGGGAGGGGCAGACCCAGTACTTC.